A selection of T cell receptor beta chains follows, all from one sample in a study of blood T cell repertoires in COVID-19. Method: immunoSEQ multiplex PCR; TCRdb's copy keeps in-frame clones and lacks some. The sample holds more than 75,000 clones, 70% to 85% seen once. Sequencing was done on a sample of peripheral blood. The receptors stem from a human donor in a cohort sampled during active COVID-19. Both conserved end residues are part of each CDR3. A D gene is named only where the DNA matches it firmly. Not all rows give a size; the values are once, few, many and, for expanded clones, a class.

clone size,J gene,D gene,V gene,CDR3 DNA,CDR3 protein
.,TRBJ1-4,.,TRBV15,TGTGCCACCAGCAGGGGGGCAGACGAAAAACTGTTTTTT,CATSRGADEKLFF
.,TRBJ2-7,TRBD2,TRBV7-8,TGTGCCAGCGTCCCTAGCGGACCGTACCACGAGCAGTACTTC,CASVPSGPYHEQYF
.,TRBJ2-2,.,TRBV4-2,TGTGCCAGCAGCCAAGATTTGGCCCCCGGGACATTAAACACCGGGGAGCTGTTTTTT,CASSQDLAPGTLNTGELFF
.,TRBJ2-3,.,TRBV7-9,TGTGCCAGCAGCGATAGCAGCGGGACAATCTCGGATACGCAGTATTTT,CASSDSSGTISDTQYF
.,TRBJ2-6,.,TRBV3-1/TRBV3-2,TGTGCCAGCAGCCAAATCAGTGGGGCCAACGTCCTGACTTTC,CASSQISGANVLTF
.,TRBJ1-4,.,TRBV11-2,TGTGCCAGCAGCTTATCAGGTGAACTGTTTTTT,CASSLSGELFF
.,TRBJ1-6,TRBD1,TRBV5-6,TGTGCCAGCAGCCCACCGGACAGGGGGTTTTCACCCCTCCACTTT,CASSPPDRGFSPLHF
.,TRBJ1-1,.,TRBV4-1,TGCGCCAGCAGCCAAGGAAGGGGCATGAACACTGAAGCTTTCTTT,CASSQGRGMNTEAFF
.,TRBJ2-3,TRBD1,TRBV6-5,TGTGCCAGCAGTACAGGGGGCGGAACAGATACGCAGTATTTT,CASSTGGGTDTQYF
once,TRBJ2-3,TRBD2,TRBV5-4,TGTGCCAGCAGGGTTAGCGGGGGGGGAGATACGCAGTATTTT,CASRVSGGGDTQYF
.,TRBJ2-4,.,TRBV7-9,TGTGCCAGCAGCTTAGTGGCAGGGACTTCAAACATTCAGTACTTC,CASSLVAGTSNIQYF
.,TRBJ2-3,TRBD2,TRBV27,TGTGCCAGCAGTTTACGGGGGGGCGCGCAGTATTTT,CASSLRGGAQYF
.,TRBJ1-2,TRBD1,TRBV19,TGTGCCAGTAGGACGCCGGGACAGGGGAACTATGGCTACACCTTC,CASRTPGQGNYGYTF
.,TRBJ1-3,.,TRBV11-2,TGTGCCAGCAGCCTCGAGCCCGGAAACACCATATATTTT,CASSLEPGNTIYF
.,TRBJ1-1,TRBD1,TRBV29-1,TGCAGCGTTGAGACAGGGAGTGAAGCTTTCTTT,CSVETGSEAFF
.,TRBJ2-3,.,TRBV7-2,TGTGCCAGCAGCTTAGGGTCGGTTGAGACAGATACGCAGTATTTT,CASSLGSVETDTQYF
.,TRBJ2-3,TRBD1,TRBV5-6,TGTGCCAGCAAATTACAGGGGGCAGATACGCAGTATTTT,CASKLQGADTQYF
.,TRBJ1-6,.,TRBV3-1/TRBV3-2,TGTGCCAGCAGCCGGGACATTGATTCACCCCTCCACTTT,CASSRDIDSPLHF
.,TRBJ1-4,TRBD1,TRBV2,TGTGCCAGCACCCCGACAGGGCCGGGAGAAAAACTGTTTTTT,CASTPTGPGEKLFF
.,TRBJ1-3,.,TRBV9,TGTGCCAGCAGCGTAGGGGGGGTAACTGGAAACACCATATATTTT,CASSVGGVTGNTIYF
.,TRBJ1-3,.,TRBV28,TGTGCCAGCAGCCTGACAGTCCTCTCTGGAAACACCATATATTTT,CASSLTVLSGNTIYF
.,TRBJ2-2,.,TRBV5-1,TGCGCCAGCAGCCTCGCCGTGGTAGCGGCATCGAACACCGGGGAGCTGTTTTTT,CASSLAVVAASNTGELFF
few,TRBJ2-1,TRBD2,TRBV7-8,TGTGCCAGCAGCTTAGAGGATGGACTAGCGGGGGAATACAATGAGCAGTTCTTC,CASSLEDGLAGEYNEQFF
.,TRBJ1-1,TRBD1,TRBV11-2,TGTGCCAGCAGCTTGGACAGGGGGAGAGCTTTCTTT,CASSLDRGRAFF
.,TRBJ2-7,.,TRBV30,TGTGCCTGGAGTGGAGGTGGGCTAGCGCTCGAGCAGTACTTC,CAWSGGGLALEQYF
.,TRBJ1-1,.,TRBV14,TGTGCCAGCAGCCCAACGGTTAGCACTGAAGCTTTCTTT,CASSPTVSTEAFF
.,TRBJ2-7,.,TRBV6-5,TGTGCCAGCAGCCTAGACAGGATTAACGAGCAGTACTTC,CASSLDRINEQYF
many,TRBJ2-1,.,TRBV6-1,TGTGCCAGCAGTGAATTAGGACAGTCCAATGAGCAGTTCTTC,CASSELGQSNEQFF
.,TRBJ1-2,.,TRBV11-2,TGTGCCAGCAGCATCCGCAGGGTCGGCTACACCTTC,CASSIRRVGYTF
.,TRBJ1-1,.,TRBV29-1,TGCAGCACAGCGGAAACGGGAGGGACTGAAGCTTTCTTT,CSTAETGGTEAFF
.,TRBJ2-2,TRBD2,TRBV5-1,TGCGCCAGCAGCCGGACTAGCGGGGAGGTCGGGGAGCTGTTTTTT,CASSRTSGEVGELFF
.,TRBJ2-7,TRBD2,TRBV9,TGTGCCAGCAGCGTAGGGACTAGCGGGGGTACCTACGAGCAGTACTTC,CASSVGTSGGTYEQYF
.,TRBJ1-1,TRBD1,TRBV7-9,TGTGCCAGCGCCAAGACAGGGGGCATTCAAGCTTTCTTT,CASAKTGGIQAFF
.,TRBJ1-3,.,TRBV2,TGTGCCAGCAGTGCGGGACTGGGGGTAGACACCATATATTTT,CASSAGLGVDTIYF
.,TRBJ2-1,TRBD2,TRBV9,TGTGCCAGCAGCGTAGGGGTTAGCTCGGGAGGTGAGCAGTTCTTC,CASSVGVSSGGEQFF
.,TRBJ1-2,.,TRBV6-6,TGTGCCAGCAGTTACGAACCGGGGGTTGGCTACACCTTC,CASSYEPGVGYTF
.,TRBJ1-4,.,TRBV7-9,TGTGCCAGCAGCTTACTTGATGGGTCGGGTGAAAAACTGTTTTTT,CASSLLDGSGEKLFF
.,TRBJ1-4,TRBD1,TRBV6-5,TGTGCCAGCAGGCGCGGGACAGCAACTAATGAAAAACTGTTTTTT,CASRRGTATNEKLFF
.,TRBJ1-4,.,TRBV7-9,TGTGCCAGCAGCTTAGGACAGAGTGCAACTAATGAAAAACTGTTTTTT,CASSLGQSATNEKLFF
.,TRBJ2-2,TRBD1,TRBV5-1,TGCGCCAGCAGATCGGACAGGGCCGGGGAGCTGTTTTTT,CASRSDRAGELFF
.,TRBJ2-3,TRBD2,TRBV19,TGTGCCAGTAGTAGGGCGGGGGGGCCGGATACGCAGTATTTT,CASSRAGGPDTQYF
.,TRBJ1-2,.,TRBV18,TGTGCCAGCTCACCATCGGGGTTCTATGGCTACACCTTC,CASSPSGFYGYTF
once,TRBJ2-1,TRBD1,TRBV18,TGTGCCAGCTCACTGGGACAGGTGATGAATGAGCAGTTCTTC,CASSLGQVMNEQFF
.,TRBJ1-4,.,TRBV11-3,TGTGCCAGCAGCGGTAACAGGGTCTCTTCGGAAAAACTGTTTTTT,CASSGNRVSSEKLFF
.,TRBJ1-1,.,TRBV19,TGTGCCAGTACGCGACTCCGGGGGACCCGGATGAACACTGAAGCTTTCTTT,CASTRLRGTRMNTEAFF
.,TRBJ1-6,TRBD1,TRBV2,TGTGCCAGCAGTGAAGGGACAGGGGATTCACCCCTCCACTTT,CASSEGTGDSPLHF
few,TRBJ1-4,TRBD1,TRBV5-1,TGCGCCAGCAGCGATACAGGGGGTATCGGTGAAAAACTGTTTTTT,CASSDTGGIGEKLFF
.,TRBJ2-2,TRBD1,TRBV7-3,TGTGCCAGCAGCGGACAGGGGGGGGCGGACACCGGGGAGCTGTTTTTT,CASSGQGGADTGELFF
.,TRBJ1-4,.,TRBV28,TGTGCCAGCAGCACAGGGAGAAATGAAAAACTGTTTTTT,CASSTGRNEKLFF
.,TRBJ2-3,TRBD1,TRBV3-1/TRBV3-2,TGTGCCAGCAGCCAAAGGACAGGGGTGTCAGATACGCAGTATTTT,CASSQRTGVSDTQYF
.,TRBJ1-1,TRBD1,TRBV10-3,TGTGCCATCAGACCAAGGGACAGTAACACTGAAGCTTTCTTT,CAIRPRDSNTEAFF
.,TRBJ1-2,.,TRBV28,TGTGCCAGCACCATAGTACAGGGTAACTATGGCTACACCTTC,CASTIVQGNYGYTF
.,TRBJ1-1,.,TRBV18,TGTGCCAGCTCACTCGGTGCTACTGGACAGTTAAACACTGAAGCTTTCTTT,CASSLGATGQLNTEAFF
.,TRBJ2-2,.,TRBV7-6,TGTGCCAGCAGCACCCCTGCGTACACCGGGGAGCTGTTTTTT,CASSTPAYTGELFF
.,TRBJ2-2,.,TRBV11-2,TGTGCCAGCAGCTTAGAGCCGGGGATCACCGGGGAGCTGTTTTTT,CASSLEPGITGELFF
.,TRBJ2-1,.,TRBV6-6,TGTGCCAGCAGCCAAGGGGGGGCCCTACCCTACAATGAGCAGTTCTTC,CASSQGGALPYNEQFF